This is a list of T cell receptor beta chains from one sample in a study of blood T cell repertoires in COVID-19. The assay was immunoSEQ multiplex PCR, and TCRdb's table has in-frame clones only and misses some. The repertoire consists of just over 300,000 clones, with 70% to 90% occurring once and the leading ten covering about 4.2%. Material for sequencing was PBMCs or T cells enriched from blood (not recorded which). The receptors shown here come from a young man who had recovered from COVID-19. Each CDR3 is given with its conserved first and last residue. Each record gives: CDR3 protein, CDR3 DNA, clone size, J gene, V gene, D gene. A D gene is named only where the DNA matches it firmly. Only part of the rows carry a size: once, few, many, or a class if the clone is expanded.

CDR3aa: CASSQRTGLQETQYF; CDR3nt: TGTGCCAGCAGCCAAAGGACAGGACTTCAAGAGACCCAGTACTTC; abundance: -; j_gene: TRBJ2-5; v_gene: TRBV14; d_gene: TRBD1
CDR3aa: CASSEDRGRGYTF; CDR3nt: TGTGCCAGCAGTGAAGACAGGGGGCGAGGCTACACCTTC; abundance: -; j_gene: TRBJ1-2; v_gene: TRBV2; d_gene: TRBD1
CDR3aa: CASNREGLYNEQFF; CDR3nt: TGTGCCAGTAATAGGGAGGGACTTTACAATGAGCAGTTCTTC; abundance: -; j_gene: TRBJ2-1; v_gene: TRBV19; d_gene: TRBD2
CDR3aa: CSAGQAGTEAFF; CDR3nt: TGCAGCGCTGGACAGGCCGGCACTGAAGCTTTCTTT; abundance: -; j_gene: TRBJ1-1; v_gene: TRBV29-1; d_gene: TRBD1
CDR3aa: CASSVARTSNEKLFF; CDR3nt: TGTGCCAGCAGCGTAGCCAGGACATCGAATGAAAAACTGTTTTTT; abundance: -; j_gene: TRBJ1-4; v_gene: TRBV9; d_gene: -
CDR3aa: CASSSGTLNQPQHF; CDR3nt: TGTGCCAGCAGTTCCGGGACACTTAATCAGCCCCAGCATTTT; abundance: -; j_gene: TRBJ1-5; v_gene: TRBV27; d_gene: -
CDR3aa: CASRNRVPGSYEQYF; CDR3nt: TGTGCCAGCAGGAACCGGGTCCCGGGGTCCTACGAGCAGTACTTC; abundance: many; j_gene: TRBJ2-7; v_gene: TRBV6-5; d_gene: -
CDR3aa: CASSLSGVGGTEAFF; CDR3nt: TGCGCCAGCAGCTTGAGCGGGGTTGGGGGCACTGAAGCTTTCTTT; abundance: -; j_gene: TRBJ1-1; v_gene: TRBV5-1; d_gene: -
CDR3aa: CASRRPGDYEQYF; CDR3nt: TGTGCCAGCAGGCGGCCGGGTGACTACGAGCAGTACTTC; abundance: few; j_gene: TRBJ2-7; v_gene: TRBV6-5; d_gene: -
CDR3aa: CASSRQRGQGRETQYF; CDR3nt: TGTGCCAGCAGCCGTCAGAGGGGTCAGGGGCGAGAGACCCAGTACTTC; abundance: -; j_gene: TRBJ2-5; v_gene: TRBV7-8; d_gene: -
CDR3aa: CASRFIPGQGAIGYTF; CDR3nt: TGCGCCAGCAGGTTCATTCCGGGACAGGGGGCGATCGGCTACACCTTC; abundance: -; j_gene: TRBJ1-2; v_gene: TRBV4-1; d_gene: TRBD1
CDR3aa: CASSYGDRGSAYEQYF; CDR3nt: TGTGCCAGCAGCTACGGAGACAGGGGGAGTGCGTACGAGCAGTACTTC; abundance: -; j_gene: TRBJ2-7; v_gene: TRBV3-1/TRBV3-2; d_gene: TRBD1
CDR3aa: CSGGGTDTQYF; CDR3nt: TGCAGTGGGGGGGGCACAGATACGCAGTATTTT; abundance: -; j_gene: TRBJ2-3; v_gene: TRBV20-1; d_gene: -
CDR3aa: CASSPAVGNQPQHF; CDR3nt: TGCGCCAGCAGCCCCGCAGTTGGCAATCAGCCCCAGCATTTT; abundance: -; j_gene: TRBJ1-5; v_gene: TRBV5-1; d_gene: -
CDR3aa: CASSLRLAEYTGELFF; CDR3nt: TGTGCCAGCAGCTTAAGACTAGCGGAGTACACCGGGGAGCTGTTTTTT; abundance: -; j_gene: TRBJ2-2; v_gene: TRBV7-2; d_gene: TRBD2
CDR3aa: CASSSGGGLGNTEAFF; CDR3nt: TGTGCCAGCAGCTCAGGCGGGGGGCTAGGGAACACTGAAGCTTTCTTT; abundance: -; j_gene: TRBJ1-1; v_gene: TRBV4-2; d_gene: -
CDR3aa: CASSPTAMNTEAFF; CDR3nt: TGCGCCAGCAGCCCGACAGCGATGAACACTGAAGCTTTCTTT; abundance: -; j_gene: TRBJ1-1; v_gene: TRBV4-1; d_gene: -
CDR3aa: CASSPPPAGFEKLFF; CDR3nt: TGTGCCAGCTCACCCCCGCCCGCAGGATTTGAAAAACTGTTTTTT; abundance: -; j_gene: TRBJ1-4; v_gene: TRBV18; d_gene: -
CDR3aa: CASSETRQGARETQYF; CDR3nt: TGCGCCAGCAGCGAAACGCGACAGGGGGCTCGAGAGACCCAGTACTTC; abundance: -; j_gene: TRBJ2-5; v_gene: TRBV10-2; d_gene: TRBD1
CDR3aa: CASSPADSGNTIYF; CDR3nt: TGTGCCAGCAGCCCGGCCGACTCCGGAAACACCATATATTTT; abundance: -; j_gene: TRBJ1-3; v_gene: TRBV28; d_gene: -
CDR3aa: CASTQGVTLFYGYTF; CDR3nt: TGTGCCAGCACTCAAGGGGTCACTTTGTTCTATGGCTACACCTTC; abundance: few; j_gene: TRBJ1-2; v_gene: TRBV2; d_gene: -
CDR3aa: CASSLNRGDPYNEQFF; CDR3nt: TGCGCCAGCAGCCTGAACCGGGGGGACCCCTACAATGAGCAGTTCTTC; abundance: -; j_gene: TRBJ2-1; v_gene: TRBV4-1; d_gene: TRBD2
CDR3aa: CASSYSGSGYNEQFF; CDR3nt: TGTGCCAGTAGTTATAGCGGGAGTGGTTACAATGAGCAGTTCTTC; abundance: -; j_gene: TRBJ2-1; v_gene: TRBV19; d_gene: TRBD2
CDR3aa: CASRTGHLNEKLFF; CDR3nt: TGTGCCAGCAGAACAGGGCACTTGAATGAAAAACTGTTTTTT; abundance: -; j_gene: TRBJ1-4; v_gene: TRBV2; d_gene: -